The 7 T cell receptor beta chains given below trace back to one sample, sequenced in a study of blood T cell dynamics during melanoma immunotherapy. As to time point: pre-treatment baseline. Assay: immunoSEQ multiplex PCR; the TCRdb copy retains only in-frame clones and omits some. In the table there are about 10,000 clones, over 65% of which are singletons. The sample was blood, taken from a patient treated with checkpoint blockade. The source is a human donor with melanoma.

The rearrangement links TRBV6-5 to TRBJ1-6, with D hard to call. Trimming pared 2 bases from V and 3 bases from J, leaving 8 bases between. Per germline, CDR1 MNHEY and CDR2 SVGAGI. This CDR3 is 15 amino acids long. The CDR3 protein is CASSYGRNYNSPLHF. Written as DNA, the CDR3 is TGTGCCAGCAGTTACGGCAGAAACTATAATTCACCCCTCCACTTT.

The chain joins TRBV28 to TRBJ1-6; TRBD1 might be the D (6 bases). This CDR3 has 14 residues. The V end lost 10 bases, the J end lost 4 bases, and 14 bases lay between the germline ends. Germline-derived CDR1 and CDR2 are MDHEN and SYDVKM. CDR3 region: CATAGHPYNSPLHF. CDR3 DNA: TGTGCCACTGCGGGACATCCTTATAATTCACCCCTCCACTTT.

The rearrangement joins TRBV5-1 to TRBJ2-3, with TRBD2 matching 12 bases. J gave up 5 bases and V 4 bases, and 5 bases lay outside the gene matches. The CDR3 length is 15 residues. Germline loops: CDR1 SGHRS, CDR2 YFSETQ. CDR3 sequence: CASSRGTSGLDTQYF. Written as DNA, the CDR3 is TGCGCCAGCAGCAGAGGGACTAGCGGGCTAGATACGCAGTATTTT.

Only one count was recorded for this clone. The V call is TRBV6-1, the J call TRBJ2-7, with 7 bases aligning to TRBD1. V shed 6 bases, J shed 6 bases, and the junction held 8 bases outside the gene matches. The CDR3 has 13 residues. Germline-derived CDR1 and CDR2 are MNHNS and SASEGT. Here the CDR3 DNA reads TGTGCCAGCAGAAGAGGACAGGTACTCGAGCAGTACTTC. Its translation: CASRRGQVLEQYF.

The CDR3 coding sequence is TGTGCCAGCAGCTCCCCTTCGCGGGGGAGGACTGAAGCTTTCTTT. Amino acid sequence: CASSSPSRGRTEAFF. The chain is built from TRBV5-4 and TRBJ1-1, with D tentatively TRBD1 (5 bases). The CDR3 runs to 15 residues. V was trimmed by 3 bases and J by 5 bases, leaving 17 bases between them. Germline CDR1 SGHNT, CDR2 YYREEE (reference sequence).

V and J are TRBV2 and TRBJ2-1; TRBD1 matches 11 bases. There are 16 residues in the CDR3. Germline V gives CDR1 SNHLY, CDR2 FYNNEI. The junction had 2 bases not matched to a gene; V was cut back by 4 bases and J by 0 bases. CDR3 nucleotides: TGTGCCAGCAGTGGGGACAGGGGGAGCTCCTACAATGAGCAGTTCTTC. It codes for CASSGDRGSSYNEQFF.

V gene TRBV5-8 combines with J gene TRBJ2-2, with 10 bases that match TRBD2. The germline V gene has CDR1 SGHTS and CDR2 YDEGEE. Losses at the gene ends were 0 bases for V and 4 bases for J; bases not matched to a gene: 6. This CDR3 comprises 17 residues. The CDR3 DNA sequence: TGTGCCAGCAGCTTGGTTAGGACTAGCGGATTCACCGGGGAGCTGTTTTTT. It is translated as CASSLVRTSGFTGELFF. Using reference TRBV5-8 and TRBJ2-2 for the parts outside the CDR3, the full variable domain is EAGVTQSPTHLIKTRGQQATLRCSPISGHTSVYWYQQALGLGLQFLLWYDEGEERNRGNFPPRFSGRQFPNYSSELNVNALELEDSALYLCASSLVRTSGFTGELFFGEGSRLTVL.